This T cell receptor beta chain stems from a study of chemoradiotherapy in HPV16-positive cancers. The CDR3 has 14 residues. From germline, CDR1 is ENHRY and CDR2 SYGVKD. Trimming removed 7 bases from V and 0 bases from J; junction bases left unmatched: 4. This clone has a single count. Clones were sequenced by immunoSEQ multiplex PCR, and TCRdb holds only the in-frame ones, with some missing. The data hold more than 10,000 clones, with 85% to 90% observed a single time. This specimen was blood, taken from a patient who underwent chemoradiotherapy. This TCR was recovered from a human donor with HPV-associated anogenital cancer. The chain has TRBV10-3 and TRBJ2-7; 9 bases are a match to TRBD2. This chain's CDR3 is CAIMNSGGSYEQYF. The CDR3 bases are TGTGCCATCATGAATAGCGGGGGCTCCTACGAGCAGTACTTC.